The 11 T cell receptor beta chains below were found in one sample sequenced in a study of CD8 T cells in ankylosing spondylitis. Each CDR3 protein is one row after TCRdb ran MiXCR on the 5' RACE reads. The sample has under 300,000 distinct CDR3 sequences, 18% seen once. The sequenced material came from blood, either unsorted or a sorted T cell fraction (not recorded which). The receptors were gathered from a male donor with ankylosing spondylitis or in good health (not recorded which).

This clonotype was counted between two and nine times. The chain joins TRBV4-1 to TRBJ2-7; TRBD2 might be the D (6 bases). Germline V gene data show CDR1 as MGHRA and CDR2 as YSYEKL. Trimming shortened V by 4 bases and J by 0 bases, and 13 bases separated the two germline ends. The CDR3 is made up of 15 amino acids. CDR3 residues: CASSPRDSISYEQYF. CDR3 DNA: TGCGCCAGCAGCCCGCGGGATTCCATCTCCTACGAGCAGTACTTC.

The table lists this clonotype with many counts. This rearrangement joins TRBV4-1 to TRBJ1-1; D unresolved. The CDR3 totals 11 residues. The V gene's germline CDR1 is MGHRA and CDR2 YSYEKL. Trimming took off 0 bases at V and 11 bases at J, with 7 bases between the two ends. CDR3 nucleotide sequence: TGCGCCAGCAGCCAAGAGGGTCCGGCTTTCTTT. It specifies CASSQEGPAFF.

This clonotype has a handful of counts. The J gene is TRBJ2-3, the V gene TRBV11-2; 7 nucleotides line up with TRBD2. The V gene's germline CDR1 is SGHAT and CDR2 FQNNGV. This CDR3 is built from 16 residues. With 5 bases clipped from V and 2 bases from J, the junction kept 10 bases outside the gene matches. This CDR3 reads CASSEIAGLATDTQYF. The CDR3 DNA reads as TGTGCCAGCAGCGAGATAGCGGGCCTTGCCACAGATACGCAGTATTTT.

The CDR3 spells CASSLGQGIVNEQFF. The CDR3 bases are TGTGCCAGCAGTTTGGGCCAGGGCATAGTCAATGAGCAGTTCTTC. V and J are TRBV12-3 or TRBV12-4 and TRBJ2-1, with D possibly matching TRBD1 (5 bases). The CDR3 extends over 15 amino acids. V was cut by 3 bases and J by 6 bases, with 15 bases left in between.

This clonotype was seen ten or more times. The rearrangement links TRBV7-8 to TRBJ2-5; 8 bases match TRBD1. Germline V gene data show CDR1 as SGHVS and CDR2 as FQNEAQ. This CDR3 is built from 14 residues. Trimming removed 4 bases from V and 2 bases from J; junction bases left unmatched: 3. The CDR3 sequence is CASSSGQGQETQYF. The CDR3 DNA reads TGTGCCAGCAGCTCCGGACAGGGACAAGAGACCCAGTACTTC.

The V gene is TRBV7-3, the J gene TRBJ2-2; D call uncertain. Trimming cost V 0 bases and J 4 bases, with 6 bases left between them. The germline V gene encodes CDR1 SGHTA and CDR2 FQGTGA. This CDR3 is built from 14 residues. CDR3 nucleotides: TGTGCCAGCAGCTTAACTAGGTTCACCGGGGAGCTGTTTTTT. Translating gives CASSLTRFTGELFF.

This chain connects TRBV7-9 to TRBJ1-1; D is uncertain. V was trimmed by 5 bases and J by 5 bases, leaving 12 bases between them. Germline V CDR1 and CDR2: SEHNR, FQNEAQ (reference sequence). This CDR3 is built from 13 residues. This CDR3 reads CASSPFPGTEAFF. Written as DNA, the CDR3 is TGTGCCAGCAGCCCCTTCCCAGGTACTGAAGCTTTCTTT.

This clonotype was observed a handful of times. The chain combines TRBV4-3 with TRBJ2-1, with no clear D. The V gene's germline CDR1 is LGHNA and CDR2 YSLEER. Trimming cost V 0 bases and J 5 bases, with 11 bases left between them. The CDR3 is made up of 15 amino acids. The CDR3: CASSQDAAPNNEQFF. The CDR3 DNA is TGCGCCAGCAGCCAAGATGCGGCTCCCAACAATGAGCAGTTCTTC.

This chain links TRBV9 with TRBJ2-3; no firm D call. Germline CDR1 reads SGDLS; CDR2 reads YYNGEE. The CDR3 loop spans 13 amino acids. The ends were cut back, 4 bases at V and 2 bases at J, with 8 bases in the middle. CDR3 sequence (DNA): TGTGCCAGCAGCCCCCCCAACACAGATACGCAGTATTTT. Translation gives CASSPPNTDTQYF.

The chain uses TRBV29-1 and TRBJ2-1, with D possibly TRBD1 on 6 matching bases. Germline loops: CDR1 SQVTM, CDR2 ANQGSEA. The V end was cut by 1 base, the J end by 0 bases, with 22 bases between. The CDR3 has 19 amino acids. CDR3 region: CSVEGESYRVSSSYNEQFF. The CDR3 DNA is TGCAGCGTTGAAGGGGAAAGCTACAGGGTCTCTAGCTCCTACAATGAGCAGTTCTTC.

The chain has TRBV3-1 and TRBJ1-1, with 7 bases lining up with TRBD1. From germline, CDR1 is LGHDT and CDR2 YNNKEL (reference sequence). This CDR3 has 16 residues. Unmatched junction bases numbered 14, after V lost 4 bases and J lost 6 bases. The CDR3 region has the DNA TGTGCCAGCAGCCCACCGGAAACAGGGGACCTTTCTGAAGCTTTCTTT. Its translation: CASSPPETGDLSEAFF.